Listed below are T cell receptor beta chains from one sample, sequenced in a study of CD8 T cells in ankylosing spondylitis. TCRdb analysed the 5' RACE reads with MiXCR anew, one entry per CDR3 protein. The sample has approximately 520,000 distinct CDR3 sequences, about 5.4% seen once; the top ten hold roughly 3.3%. Sample: blood, either unsorted or a sorted T cell fraction (not recorded which). These receptors were taken from a male donor with ankylosing spondylitis. Both conserved end residues are part of each CDR3. Fields, in order: clone size, D gene, J gene, V gene, CDR3 DNA, CDR3 protein. A D gene is named only where the DNA matches it firmly. Not every row has a clone size; where given, it reads once, few, many or a size class.

. | . | TRBJ2-3 | TRBV3-1 | TGTGCCAGCAGCCAAGATTTAACGCTCGGGGATACGCAGTATTTT | CASSQDLTLGDTQYF
. | . | TRBJ2-3 | TRBV7-6 | TGTGCCAGCAGCCTGAGACCGACCACAGATACGCAGTATTTT | CASSLRPTTDTQYF
many | . | TRBJ2-4 | TRBV27 | TGTGCCAGCAGTTCATACAGCAAAAACATTCAGTACTTC | CASSSYSKNIQYF
few | TRBD2 | TRBJ2-1 | TRBV29-1 | TGCAGCGTTAGGACCGGGAGGGCTTGGAATGAGCAGTTCTTC | CSVRTGRAWNEQFF
. | . | TRBJ2-1 | TRBV9 | TGTGCCAGCAGCGCATACTTAGCGCCGAGCTCCTACAATGAGCAGTTCTTC | CASSAYLAPSSYNEQFF
. | . | TRBJ1-1 | TRBV5-1 | TGCGCCAGCAGCCCCGGACCGGGAGGCATGAACACTGAAGCTTTCTTT | CASSPGPGGMNTEAFF
many | TRBD1 | TRBJ2-1 | TRBV18 | TGTGCCAGCTCACCTCCGGACAGGGGTCTGTGGAATGAGCAGTTCTTC | CASSPPDRGLWNEQFF
many | TRBD1 | TRBJ2-1 | TRBV7-2 | TGTGCCAGCAGCGCTCGCGGACAGGGGATTTCCAATGAGCAGTTCTTC | CASSARGQGISNEQFF
few | . | TRBJ2-7 | TRBV4-1 | TGCGCCAGCAGCCAAGTAGGGACATCCTCCTACGAGCAGTACTTC | CASSQVGTSSYEQYF
many | . | TRBJ1-5 | TRBV28 | TGTGCCAGCAGCCGTGATCAGCCCCAGCATTTT | CASSRDQPQHF
many | . | TRBJ1-2 | TRBV15 | TGTGCCACCAGCAGAGCGTGGGGAGAGGGCTATGGCTACACCTTC | CATSRAWGEGYGYTF
. | TRBD1 | TRBJ2-7 | TRBV11-3 | TGTGCCAGCAGTAGACAGGGGGCCTTAGACCAGCAGTACTTC | CASSRQGALDQQYF
. | . | TRBJ2-1 | TRBV20-1 | TGCAGTGCTAGAAGGCGTGGCTACAATGAGCAGTTCTTC | CSARRRGYNEQFF
few | . | TRBJ2-5 | TRBV12-3/TRBV12-4 | TGTGCCAGCAGTAACACGGAGACCCAGTACTTC | CASSNTETQYF
many | . | TRBJ1-5 | TRBV12-5 | TGTGCTAGTGGTTTGGGGGGAGTGTTACAGCCCCAGCATTTT | CASGLGGVLQPQHF
many | . | TRBJ2-7 | TRBV20-1 | TGCAGTGCTATTGGCCCCTACGAGCAGTACTTC | CSAIGPYEQYF
. | . | TRBJ1-2 | TRBV18 | TGTGCCAGCTCACCTCTCGATACGACTAACTATGGCTACACCTTC | CASSPLDTTNYGYTF
few | TRBD2 | TRBJ2-1 | TRBV29-1 | TGCAGCGTCCTGGGACTAGCGGTTTACAATGAGCAGTTCTTC | CSVLGLAVYNEQFF
many | . | TRBJ2-4 | TRBV20-1 | TGCAGTGCTAGCCCCATGGGGCTAGCCAAAAACATTCAGTACTTC | CSASPMGLAKNIQYF